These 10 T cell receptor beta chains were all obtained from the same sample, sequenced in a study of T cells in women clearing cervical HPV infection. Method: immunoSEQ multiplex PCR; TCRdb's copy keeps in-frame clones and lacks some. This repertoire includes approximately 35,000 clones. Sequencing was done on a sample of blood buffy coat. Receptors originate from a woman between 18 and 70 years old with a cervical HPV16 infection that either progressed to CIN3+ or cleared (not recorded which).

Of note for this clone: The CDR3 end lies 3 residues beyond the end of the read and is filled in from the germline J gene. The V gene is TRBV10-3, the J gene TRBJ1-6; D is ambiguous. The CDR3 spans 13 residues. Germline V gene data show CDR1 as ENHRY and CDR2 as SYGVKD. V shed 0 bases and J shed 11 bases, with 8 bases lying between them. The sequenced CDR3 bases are TGTGCCATCAGTGAGTCGCGGTCACCACCC. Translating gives CAISESRSPP. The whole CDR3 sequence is CAISESRSPPLHF.

CDR3 DNA (partial): TGTGCCAGCAGCTTGTCAGGGGTTAACTATGGC. As protein: CASSLSGVNYG. The CDR3 as a whole reads CASSLSGVNYGYTF. The rearrangement uses TRBV5-6 and TRBJ1-2, with D perhaps TRBD1 (6 bases). The CDR3 end falls 3 residues outside the read, so it is completed with the germline J gene. This CDR3 region has 14 residues. From germline, CDR1 is SGHDT and CDR2 YYEEEE. V lost 1 base and J 1 base, leaving 8 bases between the germline ends. Complete variable domain (other parts from reference TRBV5-6 and TRBJ1-2): DAGVTQSPTHLIKTRGQQVTLRCSPKSGHDTVSWYQQALGQGPQFIFQYYEEEERQRGNFPDRFSGHQFPNYSSELNVNALLLGDSALYLCASSLSGVNYGYTFGSGTRLTVV.

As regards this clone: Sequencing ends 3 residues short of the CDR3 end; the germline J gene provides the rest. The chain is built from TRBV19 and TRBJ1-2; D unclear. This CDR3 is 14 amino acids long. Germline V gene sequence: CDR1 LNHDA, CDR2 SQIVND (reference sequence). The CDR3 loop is CASSLVLVADTYTF. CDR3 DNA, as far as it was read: TGTGCCAGTAGTCTCGTCCTGGTAGCAGATACC.

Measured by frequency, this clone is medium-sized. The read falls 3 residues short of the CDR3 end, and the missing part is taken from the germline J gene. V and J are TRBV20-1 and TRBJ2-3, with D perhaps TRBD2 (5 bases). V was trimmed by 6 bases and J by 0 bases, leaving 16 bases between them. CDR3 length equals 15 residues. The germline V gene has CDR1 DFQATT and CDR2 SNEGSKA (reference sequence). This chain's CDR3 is CSARDLATSTDTQYF. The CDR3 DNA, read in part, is TGCAGTGCAAGGGATCTAGCTACTAGCACAGATACG.

Incomplete CDR3 DNA: TGTGCCAGCAGCTTAGAATTTGCAACTAATGAAAAG. Translation gives CASSLEFATNEK. The full CDR3 protein is CASSLEFATNEKLFF. V is TRBV7-8 and J is TRBJ2-2; no firm D call. The CDR3 end is not reached by the read, which stops 3 residues before it; the germline J gene fills it in. CDR3 length equals 15 residues. Germline CDR1 SGHVS, CDR2 FQNEAQ. Filled out from reference TRBV7-8 and TRBJ2-2, the complete variable domain reads GAGVSQSPRYKVAKRGQDVALRCDPISGHVSLFWYQQALGQGPEFLTYFQNEAQLDKSGLPSDRFFAERPEGSVSTLKIQRTQQEDSAVYLCASSLEFATNEKLFFGEGSRLTVL.

CDR3 bases read: TGTGCCTGGAGTTTTAGAATTAATCAGCCC. Translating it yields CAWSFRINQP. The CDR3, in full, reads CAWSFRINQPQHF. This chain uses TRBV30 with TRBJ1-5; D is unresolved. Read data end 3 residues before the CDR3 end; the end is taken from the germline J gene. Germline CDR1 and CDR2: GTSNPN and SVGIG (reference sequence). The V end lost 2 bases, the J end lost 4 bases, and 9 bases lay between the germline ends. The CDR3 spans 13 residues.

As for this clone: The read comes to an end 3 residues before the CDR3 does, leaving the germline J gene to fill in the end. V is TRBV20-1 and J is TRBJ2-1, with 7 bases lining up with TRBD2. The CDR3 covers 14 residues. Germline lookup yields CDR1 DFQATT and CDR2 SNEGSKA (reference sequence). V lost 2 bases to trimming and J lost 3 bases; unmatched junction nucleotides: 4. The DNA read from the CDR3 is TGCAGTGCTAGACCCAGCGGGGACTACAATGAG. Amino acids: CSARPSGDYNE. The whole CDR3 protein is CSARPSGDYNEQFF.

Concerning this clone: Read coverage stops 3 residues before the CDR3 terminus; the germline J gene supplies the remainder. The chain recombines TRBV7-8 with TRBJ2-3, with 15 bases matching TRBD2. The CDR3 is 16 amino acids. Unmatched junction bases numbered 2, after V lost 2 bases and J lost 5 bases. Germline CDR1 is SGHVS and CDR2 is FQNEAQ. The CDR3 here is CASSLRTSGGGDTQYF. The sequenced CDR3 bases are TGTGCCAGCAGCTTACGGACTAGCGGGGGGGGAGATACG.

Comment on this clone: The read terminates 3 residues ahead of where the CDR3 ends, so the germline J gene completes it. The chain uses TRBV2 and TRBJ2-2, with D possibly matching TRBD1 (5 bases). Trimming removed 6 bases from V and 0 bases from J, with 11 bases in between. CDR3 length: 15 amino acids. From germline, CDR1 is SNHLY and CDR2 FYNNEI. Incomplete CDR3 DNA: TGTGCCAGCAGCCTGGACACGCCGAACACCGGGGAG. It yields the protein CASSLDTPNTGE. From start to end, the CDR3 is CASSLDTPNTGELFF.

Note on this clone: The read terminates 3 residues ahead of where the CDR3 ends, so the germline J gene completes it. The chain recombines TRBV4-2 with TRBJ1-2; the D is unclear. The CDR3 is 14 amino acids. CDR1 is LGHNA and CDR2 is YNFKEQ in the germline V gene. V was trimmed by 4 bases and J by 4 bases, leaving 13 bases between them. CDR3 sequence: CASSLERARYGYTF. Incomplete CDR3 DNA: TGTGCCAGCAGCCTAGAGAGGGCCCGCTATGGC.